Listed here are 17 T cell receptor beta chains from one sample, sequenced in a study of T cells in Graves' hyperthyroidism and ophthalmopathy. Amplification of TCR beta CDR3 regions was performed using RNA transcripts as template. TCR CDR3 regions were first amplified by RT-PCR with HTBI primers. TCRdb reprocessed the multiplex PCR reads via MiXCR and lists one record per CDR3 protein. The sample has about 350,000 distinct CDR3 sequences, about 15% seen once. The material sequenced was blood. The receptors were gathered from a woman aged 25 to 45 with Graves' hyperthyroidism.

The chain has TRBV5-5 and TRBJ1-2, with a weak D call TRBD1 (5 bases). The CDR3 is 14 amino acids. The V gene's germline CDR1 is SGHKS and CDR2 YYEKEE (reference sequence). The V end lost 3 bases, the J end lost 7 bases, and 16 bases lay between the germline ends. The CDR3 DNA is TGTGCCAGCAGCTCCGGACACGAAGGTGGTGGCTACACCTTC. It encodes CASSSGHEGGGYTF.

A few counts support this clonotype. The rearrangement joins TRBV28 to TRBJ2-1; no definite D call. The V gene lost 2 bases and the J gene lost 7 bases, with 12 bases spanning the gap. The CDR3 covers 14 residues. CDR1 and CDR2 from the germline V gene are MDHEN and SYDVKM. CDR3 coding DNA: TGTGCCAGCAGTTTAGGGCTAGATTATAATGAGCAGTTCTTC. Encoded protein: CASSLGLDYNEQFF.

This clonotype came up many times. The V gene is TRBV28, the J gene TRBJ1-1, with D hard to call. The V and J ends lost 2 bases and 11 bases respectively, with 12 bases between them. Germline CDR1 and CDR2: MDHEN and SYDVKM. This CDR3 has 12 amino acids. The CDR3 loop reads CASSLLGRLAFF. The CDR3 DNA reads TGTGCCAGCAGTTTACTGGGCAGGCTGGCTTTCTTT.

This clonotype was detected ten times or more. The chain is built from TRBV27 and TRBJ1-2; no firm D call. Trimming shortened V by 0 bases and J by 8 bases, and 13 bases separated the two germline ends. Germline CDR1 is MNHEY and CDR2 is SMNVEV (reference sequence). The CDR3 has 14 residues. The CDR3 region has the DNA TGTGCCAGCAGTTTATCGGCCCAGCGTAGAGGCTACACCTTC. Translated: CASSLSAQRRGYTF.

The J gene is TRBJ1-5, the V gene TRBV5-5; D possibly corresponds to TRBD1 (5 bases). Germline CDR1 and CDR2: SGHKS and YYEKEE (reference sequence). V dropped 0 bases and J dropped 5 bases, with 9 bases sitting between them. The CDR3 runs 14 residues. CDR3 residues: CASSLVGGDQPQHF. CDR3 coding DNA: TGTGCCAGCAGCTTGGTGGGGGGGGATCAGCCCCAGCATTTT.

Ten or more counts support this clonotype. J is TRBJ1-1 and V is TRBV20-1; D is uncertain. The CDR3 extends over 13 amino acids. Germline V lookup: CDR1 DFQATT, CDR2 SNEGSKA (reference sequence). Trimming took 3 bases from V and 1 from J, leaving 9 bases between them. CDR3 DNA sequence: TGCAGTGCTAGTGTGTCCCCGAACACTGAAGCTTTCTTT. It yields the protein CSASVSPNTEAFF.

This clonotype was counted at least ten times. CDR3: CAIGQGSTGELFF. The CDR3 nucleotides read TGTGCCATAGGACAGGGATCCACCGGGGAGCTGTTTTTT. The chain links TRBV10-3 to TRBJ2-2; 8 nucleotides match TRBD1. The V segment lost 9 bases and the J segment 4 bases; nucleotides outside the gene matches: 4. CDR3 length: 13 residues. CDR1 is ENHRY, CDR2 SYGVKD, per germline.

There are many counts of this clonotype. The CDR3 bases are TGTGCCAGCAGTGAACTTCGGACCACAGATACGCAGTATTTT. Its translation is CASSELRTTDTQYF. The gene calls are TRBV6-1 and TRBJ2-3; unclear D gene. The CDR3 spans 14 residues. V was trimmed by 2 bases and J by 2 bases, leaving 8 bases between them. Germline assignment: CDR1 MNHNS and CDR2 SASEGT.

This clonotype was observed many times. The V and J genes are TRBV28 and TRBJ1-1, with D uncertain. The CDR3 runs to 14 residues. V was clipped by 6 bases and J by 11 bases, with 22 bases between them. The germline V gene encodes CDR1 MDHEN and CDR2 SYDVKM. DNA for the CDR3: TGTGCCAGCAGCAGTACGCGTCCTTCGAGGAGGGCTTTCTTT. Its protein is CASSSTRPSRRAFF.

This clonotype was observed a few times. Germline is not matched at one junction end, which may reflect a read error. Here the CDR3 reads CASSLDSFTGELFF. CDR3 DNA sequence: TGTGCTAGCAGCTTAGACTCATTCACCGGGGAGCTGTTTTTT. The chain combines TRBV7-7 with TRBJ2-2; the D is unclear. From germline, CDR1 is SSHAT and CDR2 FNYEAQ (reference sequence). The CDR3 has 14 residues. Full variable domain (missing parts from reference TRBV7-7 and TRBJ2-2): GAGVSQSPRYKVTKRGQDVTLRCDPISSHATLYWYQQALGQGPEFLTYFNYEAQPDKSGLPSDRFSAERPEGSISTLTIQRTEQRDSAMYRCASSLDSFTGELFFGEGSRLTVL.

This clonotype came up many times. The chain is built from TRBV28 and TRBJ2-1; 9 positions agree with TRBD1. In germline, CDR1 is MDHEN, CDR2 SYDVKM. CDR3 length: 15 amino acids. With 3 bases clipped from V and 4 bases from J, the junction kept 4 bases outside the gene matches. This CDR3 is CASSFGGQGYNEQFF. The CDR3 coding sequence is TGTGCCAGCAGTTTTGGAGGACAGGGGTACAATGAGCAGTTCTTC. The full variable domain, in which reference TRBV28 and TRBJ2-1 provide the parts outside the CDR3, is DVKVTQSSRYLVKRTGEKVFLECVQDMDHENMFWYRQDPGLGLRLIYFSYDVKMKEKGDIPEGYSVSREKKERFSLILESASTNQTSMYLCASSFGGQGYNEQFFGPGTRLTVL.

This clonotype was picked up many times. The J gene is TRBJ1-5, the V gene TRBV19; unclear D gene. Between the trimmed V and J ends, which lost 7 bases and 2 bases, there was a span of 18 bases. Germline V gene data show CDR1 as LNHDA and CDR2 as SQIVND (reference sequence). The CDR3 runs 16 residues. CDR3 DNA sequence: TGTGCCAGTACCGCCGGGCAGGTCTGGGGCAATCAGCCCCAGCATTTT. Translated: CASTAGQVWGNQPQHF.

The rearrangement links TRBV27 to TRBJ2-2; D is perhaps TRBD2 (6 bases). CDR1 and CDR2 (germline): MNHEY, SMNVEV (reference sequence). The CDR3 is 13 amino acids. V shed 8 bases and J shed 6 bases, with 13 bases lying between them. The CDR3 sequence is CASGPGGAGELFF. Written as DNA, the CDR3 is TGTGCCAGCGGGCCCGGCGGGGCCGGGGAGCTGTTTTTT.

J is TRBJ2-1 and V is TRBV4-3; D may be TRBD2 (7 bases). This CDR3 has 16 residues. The V end was cut by 1 base, the J end by 6 bases, with 16 bases between. Germline values: CDR1 LGHNA, CDR2 YSLEER. CDR3 in DNA: TGCGCCAGCAGCCAAGTGGGGGGGCGAGCGGCCAATGAGCAGTTCTTC. Encoded protein: CASSQVGGRAANEQFF.

Only a few counts were recorded for this clonotype. This chain joins TRBV20-1 and TRBJ1-2; no clear D. Per the germline V gene, CDR1 is DFQATT and CDR2 is SNEGSKA (reference sequence). Trimming pared 2 bases from V and 2 bases from J, leaving 15 bases between. This CDR3 comprises 15 residues. The CDR3 is CSARPRSATNYGYTF. Written as DNA, the CDR3 is TGCAGTGCTAGACCCCGTTCAGCGACGAACTATGGCTACACCTTC.

J is TRBJ2-1 and V is TRBV14; tentatively, D is TRBD2 (6 bases). Trimming took 4 bases from V and 1 from J, leaving 23 bases between them. CDR3 length equals 19 residues. CDR1 and CDR2 (germline): SGHDN, FVKESK. The CDR3 sequence: CASSPTTLNSGKSYNEQFF. The CDR3 DNA is TGTGCCAGCAGCCCTACAACTTTAAATAGCGGAAAATCCTACAATGAGCAGTTCTTC.

Turning to this clonotype: This sequence may be a read error, since a much larger clone differs from it by one base. This chain connects TRBV28 to TRBJ2-3, with 8 bases aligning to TRBD1. V lost 8 bases, J lost 3 bases, and 4 bases stayed unmatched. Germline assignment: CDR1 MDHEN and CDR2 SYDVKM. This CDR3 contains 13 residues. The CDR3 bases are TGTGCCAGCGAACAGGGGGAGACAGATACGCAGTATTTT. It is translated as CASEQGETDTQYF. Drawing the rest from reference TRBV28 and TRBJ2-3, the complete variable domain is DVKVTQSSRYLVKRTGEKVFLECVQDMDHENMFWYRQDPGLGLRLIYFSYDVKMKEKGDIPEGYSVSREKKERFSLILESASTNQTSMYLCASEQGETDTQYFGPGTRLTVL.